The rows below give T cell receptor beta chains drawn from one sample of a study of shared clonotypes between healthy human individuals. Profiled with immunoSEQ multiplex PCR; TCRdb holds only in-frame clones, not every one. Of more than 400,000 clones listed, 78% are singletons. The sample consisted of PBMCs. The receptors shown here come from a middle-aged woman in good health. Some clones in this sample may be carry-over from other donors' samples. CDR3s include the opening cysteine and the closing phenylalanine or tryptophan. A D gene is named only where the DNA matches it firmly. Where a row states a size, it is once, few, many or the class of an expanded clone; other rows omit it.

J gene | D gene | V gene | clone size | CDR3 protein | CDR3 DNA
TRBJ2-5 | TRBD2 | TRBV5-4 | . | CASSPSGPQETQYF | TGTGCCAGCAGCCCTAGCGGTCCCCAAGAGACCCAGTACTTC
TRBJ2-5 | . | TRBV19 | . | CASSEQETQYF | TGTGCCAGTAGTGAGCAAGAGACCCAGTACTTC
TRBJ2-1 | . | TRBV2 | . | CASSVGRTGDEQFF | TGTGCCAGCAGTGTTGGACGCACCGGGGATGAGCAGTTCTTC
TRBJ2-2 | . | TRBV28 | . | CASPPSGGANTGELFF | TGTGCCAGCCCTCCCAGTGGCGGAGCCAACACCGGGGAGCTGTTTTTT
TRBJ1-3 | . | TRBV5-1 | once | CASSLGPSGNTIYF | TGCGCCAGCAGCTTGGGTCCCTCTGGAAACACCATATATTTT
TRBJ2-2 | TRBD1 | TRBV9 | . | CASSPPGTGGAGELFF | TGTGCCAGCAGCCCCCCCGGGACAGGGGGCGCCGGGGAGCTGTTTTTT
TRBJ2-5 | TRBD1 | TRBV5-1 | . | CASSGQGYQETQYF | TGCGCCAGCAGCGGACAGGGGTATCAAGAGACCCAGTACTTC
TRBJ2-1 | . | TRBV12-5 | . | CASGLATGNNEQFF | TGTGCTAGTGGTTTGGCCACAGGGAACAATGAGCAGTTCTTC
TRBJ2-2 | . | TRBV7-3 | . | CASGNPGKTGELFF | TGTGCCAGCGGCAATCCGGGGAAAACCGGGGAGCTGTTTTTT
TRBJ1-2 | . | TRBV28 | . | CASSADRRGYTF | TGTGCCAGCAGTGCGGACCGACGTGGCTACACCTTC
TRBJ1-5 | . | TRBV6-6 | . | CASSYSLVQGSQPQHF | TGTGCCAGCAGTTACTCGTTGGTGCAGGGTAGTCAGCCCCAGCATTTT
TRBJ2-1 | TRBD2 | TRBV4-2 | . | CASSQVDGRDYNEQFF | TGTGCCAGCAGCCAAGTGGACGGGAGGGACTACAATGAGCAGTTCTTC
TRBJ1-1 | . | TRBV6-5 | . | CASNEGLRTEAFF | TGTGCCAGCAATGAGGGGTTGCGGACTGAAGCTTTCTTT
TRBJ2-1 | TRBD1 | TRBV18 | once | CASSPTTGVGAPSSYNEQFF | TGTGCCAGCTCACCGACGACAGGGGTTGGGGCCCCGAGCTCCTACAATGAGCAGTTCTTC
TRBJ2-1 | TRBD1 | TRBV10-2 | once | CASRRDSYNEQFF | TGCGCCAGCAGACGGGACAGCTACAATGAGCAGTTCTTC
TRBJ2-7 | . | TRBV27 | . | CASSLAPSSYEQYF | TGTGCCAGCAGTTTAGCACCAAGCTCCTACGAGCAGTACTTC
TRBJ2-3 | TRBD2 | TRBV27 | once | CASSLSQTGAGVDTQYF | TGTGCCAGCAGTTTGTCCCAAACAGGCGCGGGAGTTGATACGCAGTATTTT
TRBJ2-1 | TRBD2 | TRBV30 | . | CAWRPTGLADYNEQFF | TGTGCCTGGAGACCGACCGGACTAGCTGATTACAATGAGCAGTTCTTC
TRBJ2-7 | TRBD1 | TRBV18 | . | CASFPTGGSDEQYF | TGTGCCAGCTTCCCGACAGGGGGGAGTGACGAGCAGTACTTC
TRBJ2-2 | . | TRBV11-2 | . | CASSTDYTGELFF | TGTGCCAGCAGCACTGATTACACCGGGGAGCTGTTTTTT
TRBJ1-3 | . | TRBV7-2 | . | CASSLVGASGNTIYF | TGTGCCAGCAGCTTGGTTGGCGCGTCAGGAAACACCATATATTTT
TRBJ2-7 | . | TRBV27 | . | CASAGTGGTTQYF | TGTGCCAGCGCGGGGACTGGGGGTACGACGCAGTACTTC
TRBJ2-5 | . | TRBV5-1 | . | CASSLSGTDGQTQYF | TGCGCCAGCAGCTTGTCCGGGACGGACGGGCAGACCCAGTACTTC
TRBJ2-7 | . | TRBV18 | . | CASSPPSGAYEQYF | TGTGCCAGCTCACCACCGTCAGGTGCCTACGAGCAGTACTTC
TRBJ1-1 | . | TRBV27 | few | CASSSRLTGFTEAFF | TGTGCCAGCAGTTCAAGACTAACGGGGTTCACTGAAGCTTTCTTT
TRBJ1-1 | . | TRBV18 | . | CASSSEGTEAFF | TGTGCCAGCTCCTCGGAGGGCACTGAAGCTTTCTTT
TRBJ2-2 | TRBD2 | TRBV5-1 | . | CASSATGTSGYMGTGELFF | TGCGCCAGCAGCGCGACCGGGACTAGCGGGTATATGGGGACCGGGGAGCTGTTTTTT
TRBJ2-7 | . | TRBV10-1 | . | CASSEPGSSGVYF | TGCGCCAGCAGTGAGCCGGGAAGCTCGGGTGTGTACTTC
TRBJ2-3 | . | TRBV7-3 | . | CASKKWLSPGGVTDTQYF | TGTGCCAGCAAAAAGTGGCTATCCCCTGGTGGAGTTACAGATACGCAGTATTTT
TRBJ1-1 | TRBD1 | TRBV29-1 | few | CSVNLGQGLGEAFF | TGCAGCGTAAACCTCGGACAGGGGTTGGGTGAAGCTTTCTTT
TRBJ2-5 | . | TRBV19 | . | CASSGRGDMRYETQYF | TGTGCCAGTAGTGGGAGGGGGGACATGAGATATGAGACCCAGTACTTC
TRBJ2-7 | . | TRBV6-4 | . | CASSDSGRRNSYEQYF | TGTGCCAGCAGTGACTCGGGACGTAGGAACTCCTACGAGCAGTACTTC
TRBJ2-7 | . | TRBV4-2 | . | CASSQVSRPEQYF | TGTGCCAGCAGCCAAGTTTCTCGCCCCGAGCAGTACTTC
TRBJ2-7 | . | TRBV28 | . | CASSPRLIRKTSYEQYF | TGTGCCAGCAGTCCCCGGTTGATCAGAAAAACCTCCTACGAGCAGTACTTC
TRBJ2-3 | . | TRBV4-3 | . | CASSQSPGTDTQYF | TGCGCCAGCAGCCAATCCCCGGGCACAGATACGCAGTATTTT
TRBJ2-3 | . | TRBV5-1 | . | CASGRGSTDTQYF | TGCGCCAGCGGCAGAGGTAGCACAGATACGCAGTATTTT
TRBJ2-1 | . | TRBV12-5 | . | CASGLDTYGTPYNEQFF | TGTGCTAGTGGTTTGGATACCTACGGGACACCCTACAATGAGCAGTTCTTC
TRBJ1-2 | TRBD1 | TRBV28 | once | CASSLPLTGQGYGYTF | TGTGCCAGCAGTCTACCCTTGACAGGGCAAGGCTATGGCTACACCTTC
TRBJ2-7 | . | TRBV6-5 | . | CASSSLQLFYYEQYF | TGTGCCAGCAGTTCCCTACAGCTCTTCTACTACGAGCAGTACTTC
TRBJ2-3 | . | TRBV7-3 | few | CASSRHNRHGADSFTDTQYF | TGTGCCAGCAGCCGCCACAACCGACACGGGGCAGATAGTTTCACAGATACGCAGTATTTT
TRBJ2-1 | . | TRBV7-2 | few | CASSLGLADEQFF | TGTGCCAGCAGCTTAGGGCTAGCTGATGAGCAGTTCTTC
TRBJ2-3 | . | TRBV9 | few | CASSPGRLAEDTQYF | TGTGCCAGCAGCCCAGGTAGGCTAGCCGAAGATACGCAGTATTTT
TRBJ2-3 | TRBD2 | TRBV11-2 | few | CASSLTFKREGTDTQYF | TGTGCCAGCAGCTTAACTTTCAAGCGGGAGGGCACAGATACGCAGTATTTT
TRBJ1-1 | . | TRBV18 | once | CASSPMGNTEAFF | TGTGCCAGCTCACCAATGGGGAACACTGAAGCTTTCTTT
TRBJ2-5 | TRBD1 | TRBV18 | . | CASHWDSLQETQYF | TGTGCCAGCCATTGGGACAGCCTACAAGAGACCCAGTACTTC